Listed here are 18 T cell receptor beta chains from one sample, sequenced in a study of T cells in Graves' hyperthyroidism and ophthalmopathy. Amplification of TCR beta CDR3 regions was performed using RNA transcripts as template. Initially, a first-round RT-PCR of the TCR CDR3 employed the HTBI primer set. TCRdb re-analysed the multiplex PCR reads in MiXCR, keeping a single row per CDR3 protein. The sample records more than 500,000 distinct CDR3 sequences, 15% to 20% being singletons. The sample taken for sequencing was blood. The receptors were sampled from a woman in her thirties with Graves' ophthalmopathy.

This clonotype was recorded many times. The chain joins TRBV20-1 to TRBJ2-1; 7 nucleotides match TRBD1. From germline, CDR1 is DFQATT and CDR2 SNEGSKA (reference sequence). The junction had 10 bases not matched to a gene; V was cut back by 3 bases and J by 8 bases. The CDR3 loop spans 14 amino acids. The CDR3 sequence: CSASPVSTGDEQFF. The CDR3 DNA sequence: TGCAGTGCTAGCCCTGTATCCACAGGGGATGAGCAGTTCTTC.

This clonotype came up many times. The chain links TRBV20-1 to TRBJ1-1; D may be TRBD1 (5 bases). Looked up from germline, CDR1 is DFQATT and CDR2 is SNEGSKA (reference sequence). The CDR3 has 12 amino acids. The CDR3 is CIAQELGTEAFF. The CDR3 region has the DNA TGCATCGCACAGGAGCTCGGCACTGAAGCTTTCTTT.

The genes are TRBV27 and TRBJ2-3, with D perhaps given as TRBD1 or TRBD2 (5 bases each). This CDR3 is 15 amino acids long. The germline CDR1 and CDR2 sequences are MNHEY and SMNVEV (reference sequence). Trimming pared 6 bases from V and 0 bases from J, leaving 13 bases between. CDR3 DNA: TGTGCCAGCAGACGGGACGGAACTAGCACAGATACGCAGTATTTT. Translating it yields CASRRDGTSTDTQYF.

In regard to this clonotype: A read error is possible here, since a much larger clone lies one base away. This chain connects TRBV12-3 or TRBV12-4 to TRBJ2-5; no reliable D call. The CDR3 extends over 12 amino acids. Trimming took off 6 bases at V and 7 bases at J, with 12 bases between the two ends. The CDR3 spells CASSPDVGTQYF. The CDR3 DNA reads as TGTGCCAGCAGCCCCGACGTGGGGACCCAGTACTTC.

This clonotype was seen repeatedly, ten times or more. The chain uses TRBV5-1 and TRBJ1-4, with TRBD1 matching over 8 bases. Per the germline V gene, CDR1 is SGHRS and CDR2 is YFSETQ. CDR3 length equals 14 residues. Trimming at V came to 4 bases and at J to 7 bases, leaving 6 bases not matched to a gene. The CDR3 DNA follows: TGCGCCAGCAGCGCACAGGGGGGGGCTGAAAAACTGTTTTTT. Translated, it gives CASSAQGGAEKLFF.

This clonotype was observed a handful of times. This chain connects TRBV19 to TRBJ1-5; D may be TRBD1 (6 bases). The CDR3 has 16 residues. Trimming took 5 bases from V and 5 from J, leaving 19 bases between them. CDR1 and CDR2 from the germline V gene are LNHDA and SQIVND (reference sequence). CDR3 sequence: CASSERVRGGDQPQHF. The DNA for the CDR3 is TGTGCCAGTAGTGAAAGGGTCCGAGGGGGTGATCAGCCCCAGCATTTT.

In its sample, this clonotype was seen a few times. The rearrangement links TRBV7-8 to TRBJ2-2, with D perhaps matching TRBD1 (6 bases). This CDR3 has 12 residues. Looked up from germline, CDR1 is SGHVS and CDR2 is FQNEAQ. With 4 bases removed from V and 7 bases from J, the gap between germline ends came to 7 bases. The CDR3 region has the DNA TGTGCCAGCAGCTCACAGGGCGGGGAGCTGTTTTTT. Encoded protein: CASSSQGGELFF.

In this sample, this clonotype turned up many times. The CDR3: CSARRSYNEQFF. The CDR3 nucleotides read TGCAGTGCCAGACGGTCCTACAATGAGCAGTTCTTC. V usage is TRBV20-1 and J usage is TRBJ2-1; no reliable D call. This CDR3 region has 12 residues. Germline CDR1 is DFQATT and CDR2 is SNEGSKA (reference sequence). The V gene lost 6 bases and the J gene lost 1 base, with 7 bases spanning the gap.

This clonotype was observed a handful of times. The chain joins TRBV7-9 to TRBJ2-1; a weak D match, TRBD1 (5 bases). CDR1 is SEHNR and CDR2 is FQNEAQ in the germline V gene (reference sequence). The CDR3 consists of 12 residues. The V end was cut by 8 bases, the J end by 12 bases, with 17 bases between. CDR3 in amino acids: CASSWQGGLQFF. CDR3 DNA sequence: TGTGCCAGCTCTTGGCAGGGCGGTTTGCAGTTCTTC.

The chain uses TRBV25-1 and TRBJ2-1; 8 bases fit TRBD2. This CDR3 contains 14 residues. Unmatched junction bases numbered 8, after V lost 4 bases and J lost 9 bases. Germline CDR1 MGHDK, CDR2 SYGVNS. CDR3 sequence reads: CASSAPSGSGEQFF. The CDR3 DNA follows: TGTGCCAGCAGTGCCCCCAGCGGGAGCGGTGAGCAGTTCTTC. Complete variable domain (other parts from reference TRBV25-1 and TRBJ2-1): EADIYQTPRYLVIGTGKKITLECSQTMGHDKMYWYQQDPGMELHLIHYSYGVNSTEKGDLSSESTVSRIRTEHFPLTLESARPSHTSQYLCASSAPSGSGEQFFGPGTRLTVL.

The genes are TRBV4-1 and TRBJ1-5; possibly TRBD1 for D (5 bases). Trimming shortened V by 2 bases and J by 6 bases, and 11 bases separated the two germline ends. Germline-derived CDR1 and CDR2 are MGHRA and YSYEKL. The CDR3 spans 14 residues. CDR3 loop: CASSQRTFFQPQHF. CDR3 DNA: TGCGCCAGCAGCCAAAGGACATTTTTTCAGCCCCAGCATTTT.

The rearrangement uses TRBV24-1 and TRBJ2-1, with 11 bases identical to TRBD2. The germline CDR1 and CDR2 sequences are KGHDR and SFDVKD. The V and J ends lost 4 bases and 0 bases, in that order; junction bases with no gene match: 4. CDR3 length: 17 residues. The CDR3 DNA sequence: TGTGCCACCAGTGACTCCACTAGCGGGAGCTCCTACAATGAGCAGTTCTTC. Translation: CATSDSTSGSSYNEQFF.

This clonotype has ten or more counts. The chain has TRBV20-1 and TRBJ2-7; D tentatively reads TRBD1 or TRBD2 (5 bases each). The CDR3 has 14 residues. The germline V and J ends were trimmed by 6 bases and 2 bases, with 17 bases remaining between them. Per the germline V gene, CDR1 is DFQATT and CDR2 is SNEGSKA (reference sequence). The CDR3 protein is CSALGVGVTYEQYF. The CDR3, as DNA: TGCAGTGCCCTGGGGGTGGGGGTCACCTACGAGCAGTACTTC.

This clonotype was observed many times. The chain recombines TRBV7-2 with TRBJ2-5, with TRBD2 matching 7 bases. This CDR3 has 15 amino acids. The V gene's germline CDR1 is SGHTA and CDR2 FQGNSA. J was trimmed by 4 bases and V by 2 bases; bases with no gene match: 7. Here the CDR3 DNA reads TGTGCCAGCAGCTTAATTGTCTCGGGGGGAGAGACCCAGTACTTC. Residues: CASSLIVSGGETQYF.

V usage is TRBV7-9 and J usage is TRBJ2-1; D is possibly TRBD2 (6 bases). This CDR3 is built from 14 residues. The germline V and J ends were trimmed by 4 bases and 3 bases, with 10 bases remaining between them. Germline loops: CDR1 SEHNR, CDR2 FQNEAQ (reference sequence). CDR3 residues: CASSSGSFYNEQFF. The CDR3 nucleotides read TGTGCCAGCAGCTCCGGGAGTTTCTACAATGAGCAGTTCTTC.

This clonotype was seen repeatedly, ten times or more. The rearrangement links TRBV28 to TRBJ2-1, with TRBD1 matching over 11 bases. CDR3 length equals 15 residues. After removal of 0 bases from V and 6 bases from J, the junction contained 1 base not matched to a gene. Germline CDR1 reads MDHEN; CDR2 reads SYDVKM. CDR3 amino acids: CASSLWGTGGNEQFF. In DNA, the CDR3 is TGTGCCAGCAGTTTATGGGGGACAGGGGGCAATGAGCAGTTCTTC.

This clonotype has a count of ten or more. The gene calls are TRBV5-1 and TRBJ2-7, with TRBD2 matching 12 bases. The trim removed 0 bases at V and 0 bases at J, leaving 10 bases unmatched. The CDR3 totals 19 residues. The germline CDR1 and CDR2 sequences are SGHRS and YFSETQ. CDR3 sequence: CASSLDLAGGPVGSYEQYF. The CDR3 DNA is TGCGCCAGCAGCTTGGACCTAGCGGGAGGGCCCGTTGGCTCCTACGAGCAGTACTTC.

In this sample, this clonotype turned up many times. The chain links TRBV20-1 to TRBJ2-7; D not resolved. CDR1 is DFQATT and CDR2 is SNEGSKA in the germline V gene (reference sequence). CDR3 length: 11 amino acids. The ends were cut back, 3 bases at V and 2 bases at J, with 5 bases in the middle. The CDR3 DNA is TGCAGTGCTAGCCGAACCTACGAGCAGTACTTC. Amino acids: CSASRTYEQYF.